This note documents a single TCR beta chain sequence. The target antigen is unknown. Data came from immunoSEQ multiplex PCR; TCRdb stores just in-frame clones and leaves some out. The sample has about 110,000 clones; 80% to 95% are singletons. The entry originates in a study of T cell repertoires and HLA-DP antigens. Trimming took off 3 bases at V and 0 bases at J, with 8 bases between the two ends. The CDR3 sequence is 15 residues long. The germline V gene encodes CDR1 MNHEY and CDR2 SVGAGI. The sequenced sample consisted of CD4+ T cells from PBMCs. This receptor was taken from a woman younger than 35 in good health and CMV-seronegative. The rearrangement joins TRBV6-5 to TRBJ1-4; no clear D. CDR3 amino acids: CASSYRPATNEKLFF. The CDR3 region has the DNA TGTGCCAGCAGTTATCGTCCTGCAACTAATGAAAAACTGTTTTTT.